This T cell receptor (beta chain) is from a study of radiotherapy plus CTLA-4 blockade in lung cancer. Findings and limits, study-wide: An expansion of tumor-derived TCR clones occurred in blood after radiotherapy plus ipilimumab. Per reports, early blood T cell clone dynamics, plus interferon-beta, forecast response most strongly.

The CDR3 contains 15 residues. Per germline, CDR1 SEHNR and CDR2 FQNEAQ (reference sequence). Deletions cut 5 bases from V and 0 bases from J, with 13 bases between. Worth noting for this clone: Its antigen remains unknown.

This table comes from immunoSEQ multiplex PCR, and its TCRdb copy is limited to in-frame clones, with some not included. The sample has 40,000 to 45,000 clones; approximately 71% are singletons. Sequencing used peripheral blood, obtained from a patient treated with radiotherapy plus ipilimumab. This sequence joins TRBV7-9 and TRBJ1-1; D not certain. This clonotype was obtained from a human donor with non-small cell lung cancer whose response to radiotherapy plus ipilimumab could not be evaluated. The CDR3 sequence: CASSGAGDMNTEAFF. The CDR3 coding sequence is TGTGCCAGCAGCGGTGCGGGAGACATGAACACTGAAGCTTTCTTT.